A single sample gave rise to the 2 T cell receptor beta chains below, sequenced in a study of T-cell reconstitution after alpha-beta-depleted transplantation in children. The authors prepared the TCRbeta library with unique molecular identifiers. TCRdb redid the calling of the PCR reads with MiXCR, one entry per CDR3 protein. This table holds about 580,000 distinct CDR3 sequences, more than 20% found once. The sequencing here drew on PBMCs, mostly from graft donor cells, taken 360 days after TCRalphabeta/CD19-depleted stem cell transplant. Receptor source: a boy under two years old who had a stem cell transplant for acute myeloid leukemia, so the T cells may come from the graft donor.

This sequence joins TRBV6-5 and TRBJ1-2, with D perhaps matching TRBD1 (6 bases). V was shortened by 2 bases and J by 3 bases, with 10 bases between the two germline ends. The CDR3 has 14 amino acids. CDR1 MNHEY and CDR2 SVGAGI come from the germline V gene. CDR3 coding DNA: TGTGCCAGCAGTTACGACAGGCGGGACTATGGCTACACCTTC. The encoded protein is CASSYDRRDYGYTF.

This clonotype was seen more than once but under ten times. CDR3 region: CASRPDDSQETQYF. Here the CDR3 DNA reads TGTGCCAGCAGGCCCGATGATTCCCAAGAGACCCAGTACTTC. The genes are TRBV28 and TRBJ2-5; no clear D. Germline V CDR1 and CDR2: MDHEN, SYDVKM. The CDR3 length is 14 residues. V lost 6 bases and J 1 base, leaving 12 bases between the germline ends.